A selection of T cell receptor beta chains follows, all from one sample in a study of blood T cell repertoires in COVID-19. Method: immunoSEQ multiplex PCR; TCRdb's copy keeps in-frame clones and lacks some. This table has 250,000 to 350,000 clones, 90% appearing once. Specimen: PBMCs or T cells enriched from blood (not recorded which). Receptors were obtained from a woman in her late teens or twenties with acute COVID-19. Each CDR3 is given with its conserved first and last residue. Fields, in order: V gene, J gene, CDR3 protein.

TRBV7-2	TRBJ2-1	CASSFSRTPSYNEQFF
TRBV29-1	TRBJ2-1	CSVEDVLLAGFRAYNEQFF
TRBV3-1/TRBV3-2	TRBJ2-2	CASSPRGLTNTGELFF
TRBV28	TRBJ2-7	CASSLLAGPLYEQYF
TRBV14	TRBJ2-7	CASSQAGLLYEQYF
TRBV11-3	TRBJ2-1	CASSASTLNEQFF
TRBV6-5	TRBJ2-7	CASRGGAPYEQYF
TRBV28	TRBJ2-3	CASSSASFGSSTDTQYF
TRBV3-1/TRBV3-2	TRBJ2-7	CASSHSGPYEQYF
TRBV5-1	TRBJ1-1	CASSFSMNTEAFF
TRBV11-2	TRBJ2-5	CASSLGGVETQYF
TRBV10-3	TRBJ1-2	CAISESAGRGDYGYTF
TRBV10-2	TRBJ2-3	CASSAGFRNAQNPADTQYF
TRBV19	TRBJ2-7	CASRLAGGGSYEQYF
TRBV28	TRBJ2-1	CASTSYSGNNEQFF
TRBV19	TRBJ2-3	CASSIAAGSMTDTQYF
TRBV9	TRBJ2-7	CASSVHDRGSSYEQYF
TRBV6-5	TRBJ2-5	CASGGSGTAETQYF
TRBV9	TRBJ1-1	CASSVEVKLRDGAFF
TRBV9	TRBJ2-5	CASSVGLAGVRETQYF
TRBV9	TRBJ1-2	CASSVATGRGSYGYTF
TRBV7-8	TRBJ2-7	CASRIGPGGKSEQYF
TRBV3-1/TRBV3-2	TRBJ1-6	CASSLQGVNSPLHF
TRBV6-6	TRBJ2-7	CASTVTGGRRTYEQYF
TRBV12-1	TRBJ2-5	CASSFTDPLRGWGQETQYF
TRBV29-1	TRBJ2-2	CSANRGKANTGELFF
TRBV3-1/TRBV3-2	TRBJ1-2	CASSQDYSGGYTF
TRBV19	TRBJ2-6	CASSPTSLTSGANVLTF
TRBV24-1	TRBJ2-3	CATRSPSGNTDTQYF
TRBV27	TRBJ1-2	CASSLGGRDGYTF
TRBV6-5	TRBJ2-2	CASSSDPNTGELFF
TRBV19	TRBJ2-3	CASSIFADSTDTQYF
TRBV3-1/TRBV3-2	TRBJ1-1	CASSQETGGTNTEAFF
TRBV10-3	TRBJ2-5	CAISEWDYQETQYF
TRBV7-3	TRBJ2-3	CASSFSTADTQYF
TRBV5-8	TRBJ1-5	CASPFTPLGSNQPQHF
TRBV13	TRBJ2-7	CASSPESSYEQYF
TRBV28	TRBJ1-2	CASSRTGVNNRYTF
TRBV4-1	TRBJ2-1	CASSQDSYNEQFF
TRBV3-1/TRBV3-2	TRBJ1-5	CASSPGAGGEQPQHF
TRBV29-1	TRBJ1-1	CSGRVWLNTEAFF
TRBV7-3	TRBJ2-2	CASSRSTANTGELFF
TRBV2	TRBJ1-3	CASGPGNTIYF
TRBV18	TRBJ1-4	CASSPRQATNEKLFF
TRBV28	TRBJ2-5	CASSPGLAVQETQYF
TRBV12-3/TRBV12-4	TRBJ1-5	CASRDRGQPQHF
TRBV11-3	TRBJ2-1	CASGLLAFPSYNEQFF
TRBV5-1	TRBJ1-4	CASSFQSGANEKLFF
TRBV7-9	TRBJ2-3	CASSSGLAGASDTQYF